Sequencing of this T cell receptor (beta chain) was carried out in a study of siplizumab effects on memory and regulatory T cells. Only in-frame clones appear in the TCRdb table, and some are missing; sequencing was by immunoSEQ multiplex PCR. Seen here are approximately 100,000 clones, more than 90% observed once, and the top ten hold roughly 2.7%. The source of this sequence is a human donor in good health. Some clones in this sample may be carry-over from other donors' samples. Sequenced: CD4+ T cells sorted from blood.

The CDR3 region has the DNA TGCAGTGCCGAGGCTCGTGAGCAGTTCTTC. Translated, it gives CSAEAREQFF. This chain links TRBV20-1 with TRBJ2-1; D is unclear. V lost 6 bases, J lost 9 bases, and 9 bases lay in between. This CDR3 region has 10 residues. Per the germline V gene, CDR1 is DFQATT and CDR2 is SNEGSKA (reference sequence).